Below, 11 T cell receptor beta chains from the same sample are listed, as sequenced in a study of PD-L1 blockade in urothelial cancer. Here immunoSEQ multiplex PCR was the method, and the copy in TCRdb shows in-frame clones only, minus some. The sample carries roughly 40,000 clones, about 89% recorded once. Time point meaning: peripheral blood 6 weeks after treatment start. Sequenced material: PBMCs, taken around atezolizumab (anti-PD-L1) treatment. These receptors were collected from a man aged 70-80 years with urothelial cancer.

The chain links TRBV18 to TRBJ1-3, with D unresolved. The CDR3 totals 14 residues. With 6 bases removed from V and 4 bases from J, the gap between germline ends came to 13 bases. Germline V gives CDR1 KGHSH, CDR2 LQKENI. The CDR3 nucleotides are TGTGCCAGCTCTACGGGGAGGACCGGAAACACCATATATTTT. Translation: CASSTGRTGNTIYF.

In DNA, the CDR3 is TGTGCCAGTAGGACACCGGGACAACATCGAGATACGCAGTATTTT. The encoded protein is CASRTPGQHRDTQYF. V and J are TRBV19 and TRBJ2-3; a weak D match, TRBD1 (6 bases). Germline lookup yields CDR1 LNHDA and CDR2 SQIVND (reference sequence). The CDR3 has 15 residues. The germline V and J ends were trimmed by 6 bases and 5 bases, with 18 bases remaining between them.

The rearrangement links TRBV9 to TRBJ1-2; the match to TRBD1 covers 7 bases. V shed 2 bases and J 0 bases; nucleotides not matched to a gene: 4. The CDR3 totals 15 residues. Germline CDR1 is SGDLS and CDR2 is YYNGEE. The CDR3 protein is CASSVGTVANYGYTF. CDR3 nucleotide sequence: TGTGCCAGCAGCGTGGGGACAGTAGCTAACTATGGCTACACCTTC.

This rearrangement joins TRBV28 to TRBJ2-1, with a tentative D call TRBD2 (6 bases). V lost 6 bases and J 5 bases, leaving 14 bases between the germline ends. The CDR3 extends over 14 amino acids. Looked up from germline, CDR1 is MDHEN and CDR2 is SYDVKM. In DNA form, the CDR3 reads TGTGCCAGCAGGAGGGGAGCGGGCGACAATGAGCAGTTCTTC. Protein product: CASRRGAGDNEQFF.

This clone came up once. The genes are TRBV4-1 and TRBJ1-3; D is unresolved. Germline CDR1 and CDR2: MGHRA and YSYEKL. The CDR3 sequence is 13 residues long. V lost 1 base and J 4 bases, leaving 5 bases between the germline ends. The CDR3 here is CASSQVPGNTIYF. The CDR3 DNA reads as TGCGCCAGCAGCCAAGTCCCGGGAAACACCATATATTTT.

The chain carries TRBV7-9 and TRBJ2-7; D perhaps matches TRBD2 (5 bases). The CDR3 sequence is 15 residues long. V was cut by 3 bases and J by 3 bases, with 15 bases left in between. Looked up from germline, CDR1 is SEHNR and CDR2 is FQNEAQ (reference sequence). CDR3 protein: CASSLGARPFYEQYF. The CDR3 DNA reads as TGTGCCAGCAGCTTGGGAGCAAGACCCTTCTACGAGCAGTACTTC.

The chain uses TRBV28 and TRBJ2-3, with 7 bases fitting TRBD2. This CDR3 has 14 amino acids. The trim removed 7 bases at V and 2 bases at J, leaving 6 bases unmatched. Germline V gene sequence: CDR1 MDHEN, CDR2 SYDVKM. The CDR3 loop is CASIVSGTTDTQYF. The CDR3 region has the DNA TGTGCCAGCATCGTCAGCGGGACCACAGATACGCAGTATTTT.

The V gene is TRBV14, the J gene TRBJ2-5, with 11 bases aligning to TRBD2. This CDR3 is 19 amino acids long. In germline, CDR1 is SGHDN, CDR2 FVKESK. V shed 1 base, J shed 2 bases, and the junction held 12 bases outside the gene matches. CDR3 bases: TGTGCCAGCAGCCAAGTCCCACCCCATAGCGGGAGGGATCAAGAGACCCAGTACTTC. Encoded protein: CASSQVPPHSGRDQETQYF.

This clone has just one count. The V and J genes are TRBV7-2 and TRBJ2-7; the match to TRBD2 covers 13 bases. V was pared by 5 bases and J by 2 bases, with 0 bases of the junction left unmatched. Germline CDR1 and CDR2: SGHTA and FQGNSA. The CDR3 covers 14 residues. The CDR3 is CASSGLAGAYEQYF. Here the CDR3 DNA reads TGTGCCAGCAGCGGACTAGCGGGAGCCTACGAGCAGTACTTC.

The chain employs TRBV30 and TRBJ1-1; D is unresolved. The germline V gene encodes CDR1 GTSNPN and CDR2 SVGIG (reference sequence). Trimming removed 1 base at V and 6 bases at J, with 6 bases between. The CDR3 totals 11 residues. The CDR3 spells CAWSAYPEAFF. In DNA form, the CDR3 reads TGTGCCTGGAGTGCGTATCCTGAAGCTTTCTTT.

This clone was seen once. The chain couples TRBV6-1 to TRBJ2-4; perhaps TRBD2 as D (6 bases). The germline V gene has CDR1 MNHNS and CDR2 SASEGT. Trimming left V 6 bases short and J 8 bases short, with 20 bases between. The length of the CDR3 is 15 residues. The DNA of the CDR3 is TGTGCCAGCAGGGCCACGGCGGGATCTCAAGACATTCAGTACTTC. Translated, it gives CASRATAGSQDIQYF.